Sequencing of this T cell receptor beta chain was carried out in a study of shared clonotypes between healthy human individuals. Healthy HIV-negative adults with no recent acute infections or vaccinations were recruited as donors. Sequencing used immunoSEQ multiplex PCR; TCRdb keeps in-frame clones, though not all of them. Of some 2,000,000 clones in the sample, nearly 97% were seen once. The receptor comes from a young man in good health. The sequencing input was naive CD4+ T cells sorted from blood. Subset of the sample: CD45RA+ positively selected.

Written as DNA, the CDR3 is TGCGCCAGCAGCCAAGTTCAGGGATCTCCGTACGAGCAGTACTTC. It is translated as CASSQVQGSPYEQYF. V gene TRBV4-3 combines with J gene TRBJ2-7, with TRBD1 as a possible D gene (5 bases). This CDR3 comprises 15 residues. V was pared by 1 base and J by 4 bases, with 14 bases between. Germline V CDR1 and CDR2: LGHNA, YSLEER.